A selection of T cell receptor beta chains follows, all from one sample in a study of tumor-infiltrating lymphocytes in primary liver carcinoma. TCRdb itself ran the multiplex PCR reads through MiXCR, one entry per CDR3 protein. The sample lists 90,000 to 140,000 distinct CDR3 sequences; roughly 85% were seen once. Sample: liver tumor tissue from sampling region 3. The source is a man in his forties with primary liver carcinoma and hepatitis B virus infection. Both conserved end residues are part of each CDR3. The order of the fields is V gene, D gene, clone size, J gene, CDR3 protein, CDR3 DNA. The D gene is left open where the match is weak. Size values are once, few and many counts, or a class for expanded clones, and some rows have none.

TRBV6-6	.	.	TRBJ1-5	CARSLGGGPGQPQHF	TGTGCCAGGAGTCTCGGGGGGGGGCCGGGTCAGCCCCAGCATTTT
TRBV6-1	.	.	TRBJ1-5	CANSEGGIVSDQPQHF	TGTGCCAACAGTGAAGGAGGAATAGTTAGCGATCAGCCCCAGCATTTT
TRBV28	TRBD2	many	TRBJ2-2	CASRPGRAGVTGELFF	TGTGCCAGCAGGCCCGGGAGGGCGGGGGTCACCGGGGAGCTGTTTTTT
TRBV11-1	TRBD2	.	TRBJ2-4	CASSLPVTSVTKNIQYF	TGTGCCAGCAGTCTTCCCGTGACTAGCGTGACCAAAAACATTCAGTACTTC
TRBV11-1	.	.	TRBJ2-7	CAGSLTGSGEYEQYF	TGTGCCGGCAGCTTAACGGGATCAGGAGAATATGAGCAGTACTTC
TRBV4-2	.	.	TRBJ2-1	CASSHAGGHENNEQFF	TGTGCCAGCAGCCACGCCGGGGGACACGAAAACAATGAGCAGTTCTTC
TRBV11-2	.	.	TRBJ2-6	CVTQWPRSGANVMTF	TGTGTCACCCAGTGGCCGCGCTCTGGGGCCAACGTCATGACTTTC
TRBV12-5	.	.	TRBJ1-1	CANGRGLSGNTEPFF	TGTGCTAATGGTCGCGGCCTTTCAGGGAACACTGAACCTTTCTTT
TRBV4-2	.	.	TRBJ1-6	CDSSQEGSGGDSPLHF	TGTGACAGCAGCCAGGAGGGGTCAGGAGGAGATTCACCCCTCCACTTT
TRBV29-1	.	.	TRBJ2-5	CGVEGPGRLQETQYF	TGCGGCGTTGAGGGACCCGGAAGGCTCCAAGAGACCCAGTACTTC